This paragraph reports one T cell receptor (beta chain). Trimming cost V 5 bases and J 5 bases; bases outside gene matches: 9. The CDR3 length is 16 residues. The germline gives CDR1 SGHTA, CDR2 FQGTGA. Repertoires were generated with immunoSEQ multiplex PCR, while TCRdb's copy carries only in-frame clones and drops some. The table lists some 29,000 clones, over 80% of them singletons. The data were taken from a study of T cell changes during pregnancy in multiple sclerosis. The genes are TRBV7-3 and TRBJ2-3; 11 positions agree with TRBD2. The clonotype originates from a female donor with multiple sclerosis, enrolled in a pregnancy study. The sequenced sample was CD8+ T cells from peripheral blood mononuclear cells, obtained before pregnancy. The CDR3 reads CASSLGLAGVGDTQYF. As DNA, the CDR3 is TGTGCCAGCAGCCTCGGACTAGCGGGTGTTGGAGATACGCAGTATTTT.